The rows below give T cell receptor beta chains drawn from one sample of a study of OX40 agonist ivuxolimab in advanced cancers. TCRdb keeps only in-frame clones here, not all; method: immunoSEQ multiplex PCR. The data contain about 16,000 clones, about four fifths of them singletons. The specimen was CD4+ or CD8+ T cells sorted from blood, collected in a trial of the OX40 agonist ivuxolimab. Receptor source: an adult with an advanced solid tumor such as melanoma, head and neck, liver or kidney cancer. Both conserved end residues are part of each CDR3.

j_call | v_call | cdr3_aa
TRBJ1-5 | TRBV19 | CASSPDSQPNSYF
TRBJ2-1 | TRBV7-9 | CASSGRGQGLYNEQFF
TRBJ2-3 | TRBV19 | CASSIGGHATDTQYF
TRBJ2-1 | TRBV6-5 | CAAGWGASEQFF
TRBJ1-6 | TRBV4-1 | CASSQGAYNSPLHF
TRBJ1-5 | TRBV30 | CAWSQGVSNQPQHF
TRBJ1-2 | TRBV4-1 | CASSQDNRQGAYGYTF
TRBJ2-1 | TRBV19 | CASSIVNEQFF
TRBJ2-3 | TRBV29-1 | CSVEIQQLIMDTQYF
TRBJ1-1 | TRBV5-1 | CASSGGAEAFF
TRBJ2-1 | TRBV29-1 | CSVTLGSRRDEQFF
TRBJ2-1 | TRBV9 | CASSVVGEPGEQFF
TRBJ1-5 | TRBV11-2 | CASSLGQGVTQPQHF
TRBJ2-5 | TRBV2 | CASSELRVGTEETQYF
TRBJ2-7 | TRBV5-1 | CASSFGTTYEQYF
TRBJ1-3 | TRBV7-9 | CASSSISGNTIYF
TRBJ2-3 | TRBV5-8 | CASSLGDSSTDTQYF
TRBJ2-2 | TRBV9 | CASSVGTITGELFF
TRBJ2-3 | TRBV7-3 | CASSLSGVRTDTQYF
TRBJ1-5 | TRBV15 | CATSRDRERNQPQHF
TRBJ1-5 | TRBV28 | CASSANQPQHF
TRBJ2-7 | TRBV11-2 | CASSRAGQHEVRDSREQYF
TRBJ2-1 | TRBV19 | CASSIGVGGAVYNEQFF
TRBJ1-5 | TRBV27 | CATSEGENQPQHF
TRBJ2-7 | TRBV6-6 | CASGNWEQYF
TRBJ1-2 | TRBV9 | CASSVGAGADYGYTF
TRBJ2-3 | TRBV27 | CASSQTLGGLATDTQYF
TRBJ2-7 | TRBV4-1 | CASGHNYEQYF
TRBJ2-7 | TRBV5-1 | CASSLAMGQKAYEQYF
TRBJ1-1 | TRBV10-3 | CAIRVGATTEAFF
TRBJ1-1 | TRBV29-1 | CSVEVDRGGEANTEAFF
TRBJ2-7 | TRBV4-2 | CASSQETGTGYEQYF
TRBJ2-5 | TRBV27 | CASSPGQDQETQYF
TRBJ2-7 | TRBV6-6 | CASSMTGSPYEQYF
TRBJ2-1 | TRBV5-4 | CASSYGTSGSLNNEQFF
TRBJ2-7 | TRBV5-1 | CASSFSGREQYF
TRBJ1-1 | TRBV28 | CASSLWGQGNTEAFF
TRBJ2-2 | TRBV15 | CATSRVGTANTGELFF
TRBJ1-1 | TRBV9 | CASSVGEGGMMDTEAFF
TRBJ2-7 | TRBV29-1 | CSVGGQGVSYEQYF
TRBJ2-7 | TRBV5-4 | CASSLGVGYEQYF
TRBJ2-7 | TRBV27 | CASSSVTALYEQYF
TRBJ2-7 | TRBV4-3 | CASSPGHPYEQYF